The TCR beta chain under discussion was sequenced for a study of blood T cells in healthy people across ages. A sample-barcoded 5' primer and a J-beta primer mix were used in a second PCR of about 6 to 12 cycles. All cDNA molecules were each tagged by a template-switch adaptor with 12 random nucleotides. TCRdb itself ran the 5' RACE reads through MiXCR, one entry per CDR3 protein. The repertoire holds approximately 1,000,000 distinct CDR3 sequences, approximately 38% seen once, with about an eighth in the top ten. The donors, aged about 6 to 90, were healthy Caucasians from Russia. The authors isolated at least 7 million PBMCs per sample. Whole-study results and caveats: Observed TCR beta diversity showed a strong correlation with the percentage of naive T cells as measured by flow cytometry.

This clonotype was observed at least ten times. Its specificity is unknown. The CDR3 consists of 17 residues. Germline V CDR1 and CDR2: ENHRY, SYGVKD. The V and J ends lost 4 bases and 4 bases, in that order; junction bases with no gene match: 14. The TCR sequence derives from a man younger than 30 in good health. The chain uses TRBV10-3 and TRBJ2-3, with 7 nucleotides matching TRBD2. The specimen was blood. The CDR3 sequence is CAISAFGTSGVADTQYF. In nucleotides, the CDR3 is TGTGCCATCAGTGCCTTCGGTACCAGCGGGGTCGCAGATACGCAGTATTTT.